This T cell receptor beta chain was captured by sequencing in a study of molecular identifiers for immune sequencing clone quantification. For the study at large: Split five ways in replicates, RNA from approximately 20,000 or 100,000 naive CD8 cells had four portions sequenced.

The length of the CDR3 is 14 residues. Trimming pared 6 bases from V and 0 bases from J, leaving 11 bases between. Per germline, CDR1 SEHNR and CDR2 FQNEAQ (reference sequence). This clonotype has just a few counts. TCRdb redid the calling of the PCR reads with MiXCR, one entry per CDR3 protein. The table includes about 640,000 distinct CDR3 sequences, just under 20% detected once. The sequence was obtained from a human donor in good health. Some libraries in this study had Jurkat cell RNA spiked in. V is TRBV7-9 and J is TRBJ2-5; D might be TRBD1 (6 bases). The sample comprised naive CD8+ T cells from blood, with Jurkat cell RNA spiked in. Noted subset: FACS-sorted CD8+CD4-CCR7+CD45RA+ naive T cells. The DNA for the CDR3 is TGTGCCAGCAGTCCCACAGGGTACCAAGAGACCCAGTACTTC. This gives the protein CASSPTGYQETQYF. Drawing the rest from reference TRBV7-9 and TRBJ2-5, the complete variable domain is DTGVSQNPRHKITKRGQNVTFRCDPISEHNRLYWYRQTLGQGPEFLTYFQNEAQLEKSRLLSDRFSAERPKGSFSTLEIQRTEQGDSAMYLCASSPTGYQETQYFGPGTRLLVL.